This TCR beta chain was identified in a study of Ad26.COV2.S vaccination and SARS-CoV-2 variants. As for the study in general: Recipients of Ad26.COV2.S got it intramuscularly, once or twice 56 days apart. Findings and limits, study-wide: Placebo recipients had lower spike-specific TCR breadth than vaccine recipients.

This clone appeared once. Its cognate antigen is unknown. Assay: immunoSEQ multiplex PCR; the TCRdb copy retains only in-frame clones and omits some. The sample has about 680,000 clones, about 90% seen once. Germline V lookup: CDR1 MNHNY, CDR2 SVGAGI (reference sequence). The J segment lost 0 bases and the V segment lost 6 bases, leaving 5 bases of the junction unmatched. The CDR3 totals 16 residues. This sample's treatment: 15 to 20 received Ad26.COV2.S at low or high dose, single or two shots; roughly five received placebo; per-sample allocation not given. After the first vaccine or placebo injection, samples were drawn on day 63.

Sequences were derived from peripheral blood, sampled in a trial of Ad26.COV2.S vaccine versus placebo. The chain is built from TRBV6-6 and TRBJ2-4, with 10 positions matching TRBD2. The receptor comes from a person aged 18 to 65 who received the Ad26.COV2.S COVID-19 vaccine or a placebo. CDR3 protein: CASRSSGGGAKNIQYF. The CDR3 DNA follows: TGTGCCAGCAGATCCAGCGGGGGGGGAGCCAAAAACATTCAGTACTTC.